These T cell receptor beta chains were read from a single sample in a study of cytomegalovirus exposure and HLA in healthy donors. The method was immunoSEQ multiplex PCR; TCRdb's version includes in-frame clones alone and lacks a portion of them. This table has approximately 93,000 clones, 78% appearing once. The sample comprised PBMCs. The receptors derive from a woman in her 40s in good health and CMV-seronegative. Each CDR3 is given with its conserved first and last residue. The D gene is left open where the match is weak. Only some rows state a clone size, as once, few, many or a class for expanded clones.

d_call,clone_size,v_call,j_call,cdr3_aa,cdr3_nt
.,few,TRBV5-1,TRBJ1-5,CASSQGALGNQPQHF,TGCGCCAGCAGCCAAGGGGCCCTGGGCAATCAGCCCCAGCATTTT
.,.,TRBV7-6,TRBJ2-1,CASSLVACEQFF,TGTGCCAGCAGCTTAGTAGCATGCGAGCAGTTCTTC
.,.,TRBV2,TRBJ2-5,CASSSGSYQETQYF,TGTGCCAGCAGTTCGGGATCTTACCAAGAGACCCAGTACTTC
.,.,TRBV5-1,TRBJ2-3,CASKDWTGTDTQYF,TGCGCCAGCAAAGACTGGACAGGCACAGATACGCAGTATTTT
.,.,TRBV27,TRBJ2-5,CASSFYSVGETQYF,TGTGCCAGCAGTTTCTACTCGGTCGGGGAGACCCAGTACTTC
.,.,TRBV6-6,TRBJ2-3,CASSYTAGFTDTQYF,TGTGCCAGCAGTTACACTGCAGGGTTCACAGATACGCAGTATTTT
.,.,TRBV7-2,TRBJ2-3,CASSSFTDTQYF,TGTGCCAGCAGCTCCTTCACAGATACGCAGTATTTT
.,.,TRBV18,TRBJ1-1,CASSQLTEFEAFF,TGTGCCAGCTCACAACTGACGGAGTTTGAAGCTTTCTTT
.,.,TRBV10-3,TRBJ2-7,CAISDPEGLGHEQYF,TGTGCCATCAGTGACCCCGAGGGCCTCGGTCACGAGCAGTACTTC
TRBD1,few,TRBV6-1,TRBJ2-2,CASSAGTGGRTGELFF,TGTGCCAGCAGTGCCGGGACAGGGGGTAGGACCGGGGAGCTGTTTTTT
TRBD2,.,TRBV11-2,TRBJ2-4,CASSLSRSGRAVVRNIQYF,TGTGCCAGCAGCTTAAGTCGGAGCGGGAGGGCCGTTGTTCGGAACATTCAGTACTTC
TRBD2,medium-sized,TRBV28,TRBJ2-1,CASSFSGRGYEQFF,TGTGCCAGCAGTTTCTCCGGGAGGGGATATGAGCAGTTCTTC
TRBD2,.,TRBV5-4,TRBJ2-3,CASSLGGLAGYTDTQYF,TGTGCCAGCAGCTTGGGGGGACTAGCGGGTTACACAGATACGCAGTATTTT
TRBD2,.,TRBV14,TRBJ2-1,CASSLYRTSGSLGEQFF,TGTGCCAGCAGCCTATATCGGACTAGCGGGAGTCTTGGTGAGCAGTTCTTC
.,.,TRBV6-1,TRBJ2-7,CASNPVQVLTYEQYF,TGTGCCAGCAATCCGGTCCAGGTGCTTACCTACGAGCAGTACTTC
TRBD1,.,TRBV14,TRBJ2-1,CASSQDRGRIGNEQFF,TGTGCCAGCAGCCAGGACAGGGGGCGGATTGGGAATGAGCAGTTCTTC
.,.,TRBV28,TRBJ2-7,CASSLPRNEQYF,TGTGCCAGCAGTTTACCGCGTAACGAGCAGTACTTC
TRBD2,few,TRBV6-1,TRBJ2-4,CASSERTSGLNIQYF,TGTGCCAGCAGTGAAAGGACTAGCGGACTAAACATTCAGTACTTC
.,.,TRBV7-9,TRBJ2-5,CASSSTGTTRDQYF,TGTGCCAGCAGCTCCACCGGGACAACTAGGGACCAGTACTTC
.,.,TRBV9,TRBJ1-1,CASSPQGKAFF,TGTGCCAGCAGCCCCCAGGGTAAAGCTTTCTTT
TRBD1,once,TRBV29-1,TRBJ2-2,CSADRDTGELFF,TGCAGCGCTGACAGGGACACCGGGGAGCTGTTTTTT
.,.,TRBV4-2,TRBJ2-6,CASSQSRGALSGANVLTF,TGTGCCAGCAGCCAATCTCGGGGGGCCCTCTCTGGGGCCAACGTCCTGACTTTC
TRBD1,.,TRBV29-1,TRBJ2-7,CSVVGGGEQYF,TGCAGCGTTGTAGGGGGCGGCGAGCAGTACTTC
.,.,TRBV5-1,TRBJ1-2,CASRGVPPENYGYTF,TGCGCCAGCAGGGGAGTGCCACCTGAAAACTATGGCTACACCTTC
TRBD2,few,TRBV11-1,TRBJ2-3,CASSSRLAGDTDTQYF,TGTGCCAGCAGCTCACGACTAGCGGGGGACACAGATACGCAGTATTTT
.,.,TRBV19,TRBJ1-1,CASSDRVNTEAFF,TGTGCCAGTAGTGACCGGGTGAACACTGAGGCTTTCTTT
.,.,TRBV7-6,TRBJ1-4,CASSPSTGINEKLFF,TGTGCCAGCAGTCCCTCGACAGGCATTAATGAAAAACTGTTTTTT
.,.,TRBV15,TRBJ1-1,CATSLGGGGRRAFF,TGTGCCACCAGCCTAGGGGGGGGCGGTCGGCGAGCTTTCTTT
.,.,TRBV5-4,TRBJ1-6,CASSLLSLQGNVPLHF,TGTGCCAGCAGCTTGCTCTCTCTGCAGGGAAATGTCCCCCTCCACTTT
TRBD2,.,TRBV10-3,TRBJ2-3,CAISVGLAGGTDTQYF,TGTGCCATCAGTGTGGGACTAGCGGGAGGTACAGATACGCAGTATTTT
.,.,TRBV19,TRBJ2-6,CATGRYRRTVYGANVLTF,TGTGCCACAGGCCGTTACAGACGGACAGTTTATGGGGCCAACGTCCTGACTTTC
.,.,TRBV5-1,TRBJ1-1,CASSPGGGEREAFF,TGCGCCAGCAGCCCGGGAGGGGGAGAACGAGAAGCTTTCTTT
.,.,TRBV18,TRBJ2-6,CASSSSGANVLTF,TGTGCCAGTTCTAGTTCTGGGGCCAACGTCCTGACTTTC
TRBD2,.,TRBV10-2,TRBJ2-2,CASSEGSGSTGELFF,TGCGCCAGCAGTGAAGGTAGCGGGAGCACCGGGGAGCTGTTTTTT
.,.,TRBV6-1,TRBJ2-3,CASSNRQTNTQYF,TGTGCCAGCAGCAACCGACAAACCAATACGCAGTATTTT
.,few,TRBV27,TRBJ1-2,CASSLSANYGYTF,TGTGCCAGCAGTTTATCTGCGAACTATGGCTACACCTTC
TRBD1,.,TRBV7-8,TRBJ1-1,CASSATGVNTEAFF,TGTGCCAGCAGCGCGACAGGGGTGAACACTGAAGCTTTCTTT
.,once,TRBV19,TRBJ1-1,CASSIVGGTEAFF,TGTGCCAGTAGTATAGTCGGGGGCACTGAAGCTTTCTTT
.,.,TRBV29-1,TRBJ1-4,CSVAGETGTNKLFF,TGCAGCGTTGCTGGCGAGACCGGGACAAATAAACTGTTTTTT
.,.,TRBV29-1,TRBJ2-3,CSVYSTPTDTQYF,TGCAGCGTCTATTCCACCCCCACAGATACGCAGTATTTT
TRBD1,.,TRBV2,TRBJ2-7,CASSGGQLTYEQYF,TGTGCCAGCAGTGGGGGACAGTTAACCTACGAGCAGTACTTC
.,.,TRBV28,TRBJ1-1,CASSLGQKNTEAFF,TGTGCCAGCAGTTTAGGACAGAAGAACACTGAAGCTTTCTTT
.,once,TRBV14,TRBJ2-7,CASSQRSLLGGEQYF,TGTGCCAGCAGCCAACGGTCCCTCCTTGGAGGCGAGCAGTACTTC
TRBD1,once,TRBV7-9,TRBJ2-7,CASSSSSGTGTYEQYF,TGTGCCAGCAGTTCTTCCTCCGGGACAGGCACCTACGAGCAGTACTTC
.,.,TRBV21-1,TRBJ2-7,CASSNATGLVTYEQYF,TGTGCCAGCAGCAACGCGACAGGGTTGGTCACCTACGAGCAGTACTTC
TRBD2,.,TRBV4-2,TRBJ2-5,CASSRLLAGGSQYEETQYF,TGTGCCAGCAGTCGGTTATTGGCGGGAGGTTCCCAATATGAAGAGACCCAGTACTTC
.,.,TRBV29-1,TRBJ1-2,CSVESSRDYGYTF,TGCAGCGTTGAATCCAGCAGGGACTATGGCTACACCTTC
.,.,TRBV15,TRBJ2-1,CATLRVESNEQFF,TGTGCCACCCTTCGGGTAGAGAGCAATGAGCAGTTCTTC
TRBD1,.,TRBV5-4,TRBJ2-6,CASSLVGTAGANVLTF,TGTGCCAGCAGCTTGGTCGGGACAGCTGGGGCCAACGTCCTGACTTTC
.,.,TRBV20-1,TRBJ2-5,CSAIIGTSRYF,TGCAGTGCTATAATTGGGACATCCAGATACTTC
TRBD1,once,TRBV7-8,TRBJ1-2,CASSIRTGLNYGYTF,TGTGCCAGCAGCATTAGGACAGGCCTAAACTATGGCTACACCTTC
TRBD1,.,TRBV5-1,TRBJ1-6,CASSPDRGSSPLHF,TGCGCCAGCAGCCCCGACAGGGGTTCTTCACCCCTCCACTTT
.,few,TRBV5-6,TRBJ1-3,CASSRPRGSGNTIYF,TGTGCCAGCAGCCGACCTCGGGGGTCAGGAAACACCATATATTTT
.,.,TRBV19,TRBJ2-2,CASRRASTGELFF,TGTGCCAGTAGGAGGGCTAGCACCGGGGAGCTGTTTTTT
.,few,TRBV9,TRBJ1-1,CASSVGGQMNTEAFF,TGTGCCAGCAGCGTAGGTGGGCAGATGAACACTGAAGCTTTCTTT